This T cell receptor beta chain was documented in a study of T cell changes during pregnancy in multiple sclerosis. Repertoires were generated with immunoSEQ multiplex PCR, while TCRdb's copy carries only in-frame clones and drops some. Here the sample spans some 80,000 clones, about 95% being singletons. CDR3 length: 13 residues. Per germline, CDR1 SGHNT and CDR2 YYREEE (reference sequence). V shed 1 base and J shed 5 bases, with 9 bases lying between them. The receptor comes from a female donor with multiple sclerosis, enrolled in a pregnancy study. The gene calls are TRBV5-4 and TRBJ1-1; no clear D gene. The specimen comprised peripheral blood, sampled in the second trimester of pregnancy. In nucleotides, the CDR3 is TGTGCCAGCAGCTTGTCGGGTGTGACTGAAGCTTTCTTT. Residues: CASSLSGVTEAFF.